The clone carrying this T cell receptor (beta chain) was counted many times. The CDR3 runs 14 residues. Germline CDR1 is SGHRS and CDR2 is YFSETQ. V dropped 3 bases and J dropped 6 bases, with 14 bases sitting between them. This sample is part of a study of T cells in Graves' hyperthyroidism and ophthalmopathy. Authors of the study amplified TCR beta CDR3 regions from RNA transcripts. When the TCR CDR3 underwent first-round RT-PCR, the HTBI primer set was used. One entry per CDR3 protein results from TCRdb running MiXCR on the multiplex PCR reads. The sample consists of roughly 400,000 distinct CDR3 sequences, more than 13% of them appearing once.

This TCR was sampled from a man over 45 with Graves' ophthalmopathy. This chain connects TRBV5-1 to TRBJ2-3; D remains unclear. The sequenced sample was blood. The CDR3 DNA sequence: TGCGCCAGCAGCTCGAGGATAAGTCGGGATACGCAGTATTTT. Translation: CASSSRISRDTQYF.